Included here is one TCR beta chain sequence, with context. The V end lost 1 base, the J end lost 5 bases, and 17 bases lay between the germline ends. The CDR3 loop spans 16 amino acids. Germline V gene lookup returns CDR1 MNHEY and CDR2 SVGEGT. These data come from a study of T cells after yellow fever vaccination. TCRdb processed the 5' RACE reads anew with MiXCR; each CDR3 protein has one entry. This table has 450,000 to 650,000 distinct CDR3 sequences, roughly 12% appearing once. The sequence was collected from a man younger than 45 who received the YFV17D yellow fever vaccine. The sample was PBMCs, taken on the day of the yellow fever booster vaccination. This chain uses TRBV6-2 or TRBV6-3 with TRBJ2-5; D is unclear. CDR3 sequence (DNA): TGTGCCAGCAGTTACTTTGAAACTCACCGTCCGGAGACCCAGTACTTC. It yields the protein CASSYFETHRPETQYF.